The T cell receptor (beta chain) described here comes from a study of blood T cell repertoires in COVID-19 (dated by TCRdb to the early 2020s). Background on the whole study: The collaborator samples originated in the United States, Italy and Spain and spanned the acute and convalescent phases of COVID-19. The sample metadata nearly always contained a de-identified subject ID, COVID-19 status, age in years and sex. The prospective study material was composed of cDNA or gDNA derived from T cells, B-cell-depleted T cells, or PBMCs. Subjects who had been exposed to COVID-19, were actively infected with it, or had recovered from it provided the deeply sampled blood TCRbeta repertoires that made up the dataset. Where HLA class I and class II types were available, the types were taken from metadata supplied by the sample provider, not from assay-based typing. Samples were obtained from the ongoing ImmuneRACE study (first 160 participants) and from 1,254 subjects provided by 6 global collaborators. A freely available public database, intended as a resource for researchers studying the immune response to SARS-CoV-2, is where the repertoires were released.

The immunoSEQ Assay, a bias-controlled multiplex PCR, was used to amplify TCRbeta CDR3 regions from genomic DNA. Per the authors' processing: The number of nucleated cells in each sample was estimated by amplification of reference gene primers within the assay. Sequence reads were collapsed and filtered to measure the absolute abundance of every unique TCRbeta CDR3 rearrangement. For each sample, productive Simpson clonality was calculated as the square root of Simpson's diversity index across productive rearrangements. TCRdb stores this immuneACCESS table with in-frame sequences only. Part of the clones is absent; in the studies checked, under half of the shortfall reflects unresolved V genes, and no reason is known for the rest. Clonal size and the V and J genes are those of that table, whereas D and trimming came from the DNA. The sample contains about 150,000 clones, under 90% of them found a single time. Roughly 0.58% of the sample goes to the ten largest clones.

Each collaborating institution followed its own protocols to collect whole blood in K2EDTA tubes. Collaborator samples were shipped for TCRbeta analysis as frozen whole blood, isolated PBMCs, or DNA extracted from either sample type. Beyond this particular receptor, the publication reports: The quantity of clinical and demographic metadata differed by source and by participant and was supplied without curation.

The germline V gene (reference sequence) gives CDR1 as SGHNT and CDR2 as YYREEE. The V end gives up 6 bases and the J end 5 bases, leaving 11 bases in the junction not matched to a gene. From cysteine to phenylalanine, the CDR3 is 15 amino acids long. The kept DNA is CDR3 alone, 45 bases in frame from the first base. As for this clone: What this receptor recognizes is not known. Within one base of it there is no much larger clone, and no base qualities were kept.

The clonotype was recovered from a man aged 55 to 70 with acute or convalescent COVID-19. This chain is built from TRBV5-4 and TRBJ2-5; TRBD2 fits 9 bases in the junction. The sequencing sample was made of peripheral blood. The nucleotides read TGTGCCAGCACCCCCCCAGGCGCGGGGGGGGAGACCCAGTACTTC. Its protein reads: CASTPPGAGGETQYF.